This TCR beta chain was obtained from a study of blood T cell repertoires in COVID-19. With respect to this clone: At the DNA level, this CDR3 is encoded by other sequences in the same sample as well.

There are 15 residues in the CDR3. The germline CDR1 and CDR2 sequences are SGHRS and YFSETQ. V lost 1 base to trimming and J lost 3 bases; unmatched junction nucleotides: 3. TCRdb's table, derived via immunoSEQ multiplex PCR, lists solely in-frame clones and lacks some. The table has roughly 160,000 clones, roughly 90% seen once. This chain uses TRBV5-1 with TRBJ2-5, with 10 bases lining up with TRBD2. The receptor was isolated from a woman aged 55-70 years who had recovered from COVID-19. The sample was peripheral blood. CDR3 sequence (DNA): TGCGCCAGCAGCTTGTTAGCGGGGGGAGAAGAGACCCAGTACTTC. Its translation is CASSLLAGGEETQYF.